These 9 T cell receptor beta chains came from one sample sequenced in a study of blood T cells in healthy people across ages. For the second PCR, which ran for roughly 7 to 11 cycles, a sample-barcoded 5' primer and a J-beta primer mix were used. TCRdb reprocessed the 5' RACE reads via MiXCR and lists one record per CDR3 protein. The data show over 1.5 million distinct CDR3 sequences, with around 48% seen just once and approximately 2.1% held by the top ten. The sample was blood. These receptor sequences come from a middle-aged woman in good health.

This clonotype was counted between two and nine times. This chain joins TRBV11-1 and TRBJ2-1, with a tentative D call TRBD1 (5 bases). The CDR3 contains 14 residues. The germline gives CDR1 SGHAT, CDR2 FQDESV (reference sequence). Deletions cut 7 bases from V and 7 bases from J, with 17 bases between. CDR3 nucleotides: TGTGCCAGCACCCTAGGGGCCGTTTCGAATGAGCAGTTCTTC. Translated: CASTLGAVSNEQFF. Variable domain in full (rest from reference TRBV11-1 and TRBJ2-1): EAEVAQSPRYKITEKSQAVAFWCDPISGHATLYWYRQILGQGPELLVQFQDESVVDDSQLPKDRFSAERLKGVDSTLKIQPAELGDSAMYLCASTLGAVSNEQFFGPGTRLTVL.

V gene TRBV4-2 combines with J gene TRBJ2-1; TRBD1 aligns across 10 bases. CDR1 is LGHNA, CDR2 YNFKEQ, per germline. With 4 bases clipped from V and 8 bases from J, the junction kept 11 bases outside the gene matches. CDR3 length: 16 residues. In nucleotides, the CDR3 is TGTGCCAGCAGCCTGAGCGGGGACAGGGGATTATATGAGCAGTTCTTC. Amino acids: CASSLSGDRGLYEQFF.

The rearrangement links TRBV7-2 to TRBJ2-1, with 11 nucleotides matching TRBD2. Germline V gene data show CDR1 as SGHTA and CDR2 as FQGNSA. The length of the CDR3 is 17 residues. V shed 2 bases and J 5 bases; nucleotides not matched to a gene: 8. DNA for the CDR3: TGTGCCAGCAGCTTAACTAGCGGGGGTGATACAAACAATGAGCAGTTCTTC. Encoded protein: CASSLTSGGDTNNEQFF.

In its sample, this clonotype was seen a few times. The chain combines TRBV12-3 or TRBV12-4 with TRBJ2-1; D uncertain. V was cut by 1 base and J by 5 bases, with 9 bases left in between. There are 14 residues in the CDR3. CDR3: CASSLDTSHNEQFF. The CDR3 DNA reads as TGTGCCAGCAGTTTAGATACGTCGCACAATGAGCAGTTCTTC.

V and J are TRBV20-1 and TRBJ2-1, with 9 bases identical to TRBD1. Gene TRBJ2-7 matches the end of the DNA better, so the J call may be wrong. CDR3 length equals 16 residues. The germline gives CDR1 DFQATT, CDR2 SNEGSKA (reference sequence). The CDR3, as DNA: TGCAGTGCTAGAGATCTAGGGACAGGGACATTTTGGGAGCAGTACTTC. It is translated as CSARDLGTGTFWEQYF.

The rearrangement uses TRBV11-1 and TRBJ2-1; the match to TRBD1 covers 12 bases. V was pared by 3 bases and J by 5 bases, with 20 bases of the junction left unmatched. This CDR3 region has 21 residues. CDR1 and CDR2 (germline): SGHAT, FQDESV (reference sequence). DNA for the CDR3: TGTGCCAGCAGCTTCCCCGGGACAGGGGGCCAGCGGGGAGGCCTTAACAATGAGCAGTTCTTC. Its translation: CASSFPGTGGQRGGLNNEQFF.

About this clonotype: A much larger clone differs from this one at a single base, so this may be a read error. The rearrangement uses TRBV13 and TRBJ1-2, with D unclear. Trimming pared 8 bases from V and 4 bases from J, leaving 17 bases between. CDR1 and CDR2 from the germline V gene are PRHDT and FYEKMQ (reference sequence). This CDR3 has 14 residues. The CDR3 sequence: CASPSRVSSYGYTF. DNA for the CDR3: TGTGCCAGCCCGTCCCGGGTTTCGAGCTATGGCTACACCTTC. The full variable domain, completed using reference TRBV13 and TRBJ1-2, is AAGVIQSPRHLIKEKRETATLKCYPIPRHDTVYWYQQGPGQDPQFLISFYEKMQSDKGSIPDRFSAQQFSDYHSELNMSSLELGDSALYFCASPSRVSSYGYTFGSGTRLTVV.

This clonotype has more than one count but fewer than ten. The chain joins TRBV5-1 to TRBJ2-1, with 10 bases lining up with TRBD2. Losses at the gene ends were 4 bases for V and 1 base for J; bases not matched to a gene: 2. Germline loops: CDR1 SGHRS, CDR2 YFSETQ. The CDR3 sequence is 15 residues long. The CDR3 DNA sequence: TGCGCCAGCAGCGAGCGGGGGGGGTCCTACAATGAGCAGTTCTTC. Translation: CASSERGGSYNEQFF.

The chain uses TRBV12-3 or TRBV12-4 and TRBJ2-1; no reliable D call. Trimming stripped 5 bases from V and 6 bases from J, with 8 bases between. The CDR3 covers 12 residues. The CDR3 sequence: CASSTNSNEQFF. The CDR3 nucleotides read TGTGCCAGCAGTACCAACAGCAATGAGCAGTTCTTC.